These 9 T cell receptor beta chains were sequenced from one sample in a study of CD8 T cells in Susac syndrome. Random hexamers served to reverse transcribe roughly 0.5 to 1 ug RNA. MiXCR was run by TCRdb on the immunoSEQ multiplex PCR reads, yielding one entry per CDR3 protein. The sample contains over 300,000 distinct CDR3 sequences, roughly 94% of which appear only once. The sample was CD4+ T cells from PBMCs. The receptors stem from a human donor with multiple sclerosis.

CDR3 DNA sequence: TGTGCCAGCAGCCCCAGTGGTCCGGCCGAAAAACTGTTTTTT. Its translation: CASSPSGPAEKLFF. This chain uses TRBV7-9 with TRBJ1-4, with D hard to call. The CDR3 has 14 residues. In germline, CDR1 is SEHNR, CDR2 FQNEAQ (reference sequence). The V end was cut by 5 bases, the J end by 8 bases, with 15 bases between.

J is TRBJ2-4 and V is TRBV5-1; TRBD2 aligns across 9 bases. Germline assignment: CDR1 SGHRS and CDR2 YFSETQ. This CDR3 comprises 18 residues. Trimming removed 0 bases from V and 9 bases from J; junction bases left unmatched: 16. Here the CDR3 reads CASSLGWLLSSGERIQYF. CDR3 coding DNA: TGCGCCAGCAGCTTGGGGTGGTTGTTGTCTAGCGGGGAACGCATTCAGTACTTC.

The chain is built from TRBV7-3 and TRBJ2-5; D not certain. This CDR3 region has 13 residues. Germline assignment: CDR1 SGHTA and CDR2 FQGTGA. V was clipped by 4 bases and J by 5 bases, with 11 bases between them. The chain's CDR3 is CASSSLVAETQYF. The CDR3 coding sequence is TGTGCCAGCAGCTCTCTCGTTGCCGAGACCCAGTACTTC.

J is TRBJ2-2 and V is TRBV24-1; D gene ambiguous. CDR3 length equals 17 residues. The germline V gene has CDR1 KGHDR and CDR2 SFDVKD. V lost 4 bases and J lost 6, with 20 bases in between. The CDR3 sequence: CATSDPADGSKAGELFF. CDR3 sequence (DNA): TGTGCCACCAGTGACCCGGCCGACGGATCTAAGGCCGGGGAGCTGTTTTTT.

The chain is built from TRBV7-2 and TRBJ1-2; unclear D gene. The V gene lost 5 bases and the J gene lost 0 bases, with 10 bases spanning the gap. This CDR3 contains 14 residues. Looked up from germline, CDR1 is SGHTA and CDR2 is FQGNSA. The CDR3 coding sequence is TGTGCCAGCAGCCCCCCCAGGTCTAACTATGGCTACACCTTC. Its protein is CASSPPRSNYGYTF.

V gene TRBV6-1 combines with J gene TRBJ1-2; no clear D. Trimming cost V 1 base and J 8 bases, with 20 bases left between them. The CDR3 runs to 16 residues. CDR1 MNHNS and CDR2 SASEGT come from the germline V gene. CDR3 DNA: TGTGCCAGCAGTGAAGTATGGGTATCCACTTCGGCCGGCTACACCTTC. Its protein is CASSEVWVSTSAGYTF.

The chain employs TRBV7-6 and TRBJ2-5, with TRBD2 as a possible D gene (6 bases). The germline gives CDR1 SGHVS, CDR2 FNYEAQ. The V end was cut by 6 bases, the J end by 7 bases, with 12 bases between. This CDR3 contains 12 residues. CDR3 region: CASSPPGVTQYF. The DNA of the CDR3 is TGTGCCAGCAGTCCCCCGGGAGTGACCCAGTACTTC.

This chain joins TRBV20-1 and TRBJ2-3; TRBD2 matches 8 bases. The CDR3 length is 16 residues. The J segment lost 5 bases and the V segment lost 3 bases, leaving 13 bases of the junction unmatched. Germline lookup yields CDR1 DFQATT and CDR2 SNEGSKA (reference sequence). This chain's CDR3 is CSASRLAGFRGDTQYF. CDR3 DNA sequence: TGCAGTGCTAGTCGGCTAGCGGGCTTCCGAGGAGATACGCAGTATTTT.

The J gene is TRBJ2-1, the V gene TRBV5-4; TRBD2 might be the D (5 bases). The CDR3 totals 16 residues. Per germline, CDR1 SGHNT and CDR2 YYREEE (reference sequence). V was cut by 5 bases and J by 9 bases, with 24 bases left in between. The CDR3 loop reads CASSTGGRLLGGEQFF. The CDR3 region has the DNA TGTGCCAGCAGTACCGGCGGGCGCCTTCTCGGAGGTGAGCAGTTCTTC.